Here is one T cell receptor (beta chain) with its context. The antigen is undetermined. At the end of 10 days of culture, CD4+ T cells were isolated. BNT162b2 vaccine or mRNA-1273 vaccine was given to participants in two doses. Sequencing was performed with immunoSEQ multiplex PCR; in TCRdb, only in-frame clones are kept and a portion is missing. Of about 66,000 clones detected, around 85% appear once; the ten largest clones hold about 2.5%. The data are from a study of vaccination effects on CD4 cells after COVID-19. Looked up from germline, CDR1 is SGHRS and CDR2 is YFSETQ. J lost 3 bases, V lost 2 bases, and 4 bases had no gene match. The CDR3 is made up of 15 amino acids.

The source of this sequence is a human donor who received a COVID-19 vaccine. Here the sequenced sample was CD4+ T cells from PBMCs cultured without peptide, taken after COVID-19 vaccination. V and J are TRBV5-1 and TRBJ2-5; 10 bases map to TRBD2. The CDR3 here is CASSLPSGGKETQYF. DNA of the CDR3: TGCGCCAGCAGCTTACCTAGCGGGGGAAAAGAGACCCAGTACTTC.